This T cell receptor (beta chain) was profiled in a study of early T cells in non-severe SARS-CoV-2 infection. Overall study context: With bulk RNA from unsorted whole blood as input, sequencing yielded unpaired chains.

TCRdb ran MiXCR on the 5' RACE reads and lists one entry per CDR3 protein. The profile covers some 80,000 distinct CDR3 sequences, with approximately 14% appearing a single time and 1.4% taken by the ten largest. The CDR3 spans 14 residues. V was clipped by 7 bases and J by 4 bases; unmatched bases: 9. Per germline, CDR1 MNHNS and CDR2 SASEGT. The J gene is TRBJ1-2, the V gene TRBV6-1, with 7 positions matching TRBD1. Sequencing input: whole blood. This TCR came from an adult who was a healthcare worker with PCR-confirmed SARS-CoV-2 infection or an uninfected control (not recorded which). The CDR3 DNA reads TGTGCCAGCAATCCGGGACAGACCTTCTATGGCTACACCTTC. This encodes CASNPGQTFYGYTF.